The 15 T cell receptor beta chains below all came from one sample that was sequenced in a study of control samples from healthy donors and cancer patients. Only in-frame clones appear in the TCRdb table, and some are missing; sequencing was by immunoSEQ multiplex PCR. The sample holds roughly 200,000 clones. The sequenced material came from blood. The receptor set was obtained from a woman aged 25 to 45 in good health.

The chain links TRBV19 to TRBJ1-6; 7 bases line up with TRBD1. V trimming: 0 bases; J trimming: 10 bases; junction bases outside the gene matches: 6. Germline CDR1 and CDR2: LNHDA and SQIVND (reference sequence). CDR3 length equals 15 residues. The CDR3 nucleotides are TGTGCCAGTAGTATAGACCGGACAGGAGGGTCACCCCTCCACTTT. This codes for CASSIDRTGGSPLHF. The variable domain in full, completed from reference TRBV19 and TRBJ1-6, reads DGGITQSPKYLFRKEGQNVTLSCEQNLNHDAMYWYRQDPGQGLRLIYYSQIVNDFQKGDIAEGYSVSREKKESFPLTVTSAQKNPTAFYLCASSIDRTGGSPLHFGNGTRLTVT.

This chain joins TRBV9 and TRBJ2-3, with D unresolved. The CDR3 has 15 amino acids. Germline CDR1 SGDLS, CDR2 YYNGEE. The V end was cut by 2 bases, the J end by 1 base, with 11 bases between. DNA of the CDR3: TGTGCCAGCAGCGTCCGGTTTTCGGGCACAGATACGCAGTATTTT. This translates into CASSVRFSGTDTQYF.

The chain uses TRBV6-7 and TRBJ2-7; D gene uncertain. TRBV6-7 is treated as an ORF (open reading frame) with a function not yet certain. Trimming removed 2 bases from V and 3 bases from J, with 14 bases in between. The CDR3 is 15 residues long. CDR3 DNA sequence: TGTGCCAGCAGTTACCATCGGCCGAGGTTCTACGAGCAGTACTTC. Translated: CASSYHRPRFYEQYF.

The CDR3 DNA reads TGTGCCAGCAGCCCCGGGCAGGGGGCAGGAGAAGCTTTCTTT. Translation gives CASSPGQGAGEAFF. The rearrangement uses TRBV7-2 and TRBJ1-1; 8 bases line up with TRBD1. The germline V gene has CDR1 SGHTA and CDR2 FQGNSA. The CDR3 covers 14 residues. J gave up 8 bases and V 5 bases, and 10 bases lay outside the gene matches.

CDR3 sequence (DNA): TGTGCCGCCTCCAGACAGCTATCGTCACCCCTCCACTTT. Translated: CAASRQLSSPLHF. This chain joins TRBV19 and TRBJ1-6; tentative D call: TRBD1 (5 bases). V gave up 11 bases and J gave up 10 bases, with 18 bases separating them. Germline V CDR1 and CDR2: LNHDA, SQIVND (reference sequence). This CDR3 has 13 residues.

The chain uses TRBV7-9 and TRBJ1-1, with D perhaps matching TRBD1 (5 bases). Trimming took off 5 bases at V and 7 bases at J, with 17 bases between the two ends. CDR1 is SEHNR, CDR2 FQNEAQ, per germline (reference sequence). CDR3 length: 14 residues. The DNA for the CDR3 is TGTGCCAGCAGCGACGGACAATGGGAAGGTGAAGCTTTCTTT. This gives the protein CASSDGQWEGEAFF.

CDR3 sequence: CASSTGQVYDNSPLHF. CDR3 nucleotides: TGTGCCAGCAGTACCGGACAGGTCTATGATAATTCACCCCTCCACTTT. V is TRBV9 and J is TRBJ1-6; 7 bases agree with TRBD1. Germline CDR1 is SGDLS and CDR2 is YYNGEE. After removal of 5 bases from V and 5 bases from J, the junction contained 10 bases not matched to a gene. This CDR3 spans 16 amino acids.

The chain couples TRBV6-5 to TRBJ1-2, with 9 bases fitting TRBD1. Trimming at V came to 6 bases and at J to 2 bases, leaving 7 bases not matched to a gene. There are 15 residues in the CDR3. Germline CDR1 and CDR2: MNHEY and SVGAGI. The CDR3 nucleotides are TGTGCCAGCAGGCCCGGACAGGGGAGGAACTATGGCTACACCTTC. Its translation is CASRPGQGRNYGYTF.

V gene TRBV2 combines with J gene TRBJ1-3; D may be TRBD1 (5 bases). Germline V gene sequence: CDR1 SNHLY, CDR2 FYNNEI. The CDR3 contains 12 residues. V was cut by 1 base and J by 8 bases, with 6 bases left in between. The CDR3 DNA follows: TGTGCCAGCAGTGAAGAAGGGGACACCATATATTTT. This translates into CASSEEGDTIYF.

The V gene is TRBV5-6, the J gene TRBJ1-3; no clear D. The germline V gene has CDR1 SGHDT and CDR2 YYEEEE. V dropped 4 bases and J dropped 4 bases, with 18 bases sitting between them. The CDR3 length is 16 residues. CDR3 region: CASSLAADSEGNTIYF. In DNA form, the CDR3 reads TGTGCCAGCAGCCTCGCGGCAGACTCGGAAGGAAACACCATATATTTT. The whole variable domain, remainder taken from reference TRBV5-6 and TRBJ1-3, is DAGVTQSPTHLIKTRGQQVTLRCSPKSGHDTVSWYQQALGQGPQFIFQYYEEEERQRGNFPDRFSGHQFPNYSSELNVNALLLGDSALYLCASSLAADSEGNTIYFGEGSWLTVV.

The rearrangement joins TRBV25-1 to TRBJ1-2; tentative D call: TRBD1 (6 bases). The germline CDR1 and CDR2 sequences are MGHDK and SYGVNS. Trimming pared 8 bases from V and 5 bases from J, leaving 15 bases between. The CDR3 is made up of 13 amino acids. The CDR3 protein is CASSTGWGYGYTF. DNA for the CDR3: TGTGCCAGCTCAACAGGGTGGGGGTATGGCTACACCTTC.

The chain is built from TRBV9 and TRBJ1-1, with TRBD1 matching 7 bases. CDR1 is SGDLS, CDR2 YYNGEE, per germline. V was clipped by 3 bases and J by 0 bases; unmatched bases: 2. The CDR3 has 14 residues. DNA for the CDR3: TGTGCCAGCAGCGAACAGGGGATGAACACTGAAGCTTTCTTT. Translating gives CASSEQGMNTEAFF.

The chain links TRBV6-4 to TRBJ1-1; D is undetermined. The germline V gene encodes CDR1 MRHNA and CDR2 SNTAGT. The length of the CDR3 is 12 residues. The germline V and J ends were trimmed by 11 bases and 2 bases, with 12 bases remaining between them. CDR3 sequence (DNA): TGTGCCCCCAGACGGTGTAACACTGAAGCTTTCTTT. Translated, it gives CAPRRCNTEAFF.

The J gene is TRBJ1-2, the V gene TRBV28; D not certain. CDR3 length: 14 residues. Germline values: CDR1 MDHEN, CDR2 SYDVKM. V lost 7 bases and J 1 base, leaving 13 bases between the germline ends. The CDR3 coding sequence is TGTGCCAGCACGATCTCACCCCTTAACTATGGCTACACCTTC. Protein sequence: CASTISPLNYGYTF.

The V gene is TRBV25-1, the J gene TRBJ1-4; D gene uncertain. Trimming pared 8 bases from V and 4 bases from J, leaving 11 bases between. Looked up from germline, CDR1 is MGHDK and CDR2 is SYGVNS. CDR3 length: 13 residues. The CDR3 loop is CASAPSHNEKLFF. The CDR3 DNA reads as TGTGCCAGCGCTCCGAGCCATAATGAAAAACTGTTTTTT.